This TCR beta chain comes out of a study of response to subunit inactivated influenza vaccine. The germline V gene has CDR1 LGHNA and CDR2 YSLEER. V lost 1 base and J lost 1; bases outside the gene matches: 14. This CDR3 has 20 residues. This clonotype was detected a few times. Antigen specificity is unknown. Regarding the study as a whole: The authors suggested that few new T cells are recruited per seasonal influenza vaccination.

One entry per CDR3 protein results from TCRdb running MiXCR on the RT-PCR reads. The data show under 950,000 distinct CDR3 sequences, 21% seen once. The genes are TRBV4-3 and TRBJ2-3, with 10 positions matching TRBD2. The TCR originated in a man aged 50 to 59 who received an inactivated influenza vaccine. Sequencing was performed on PBMCs from blood, taken more than 4 days after vaccination. CDR3 in DNA: TGCGCCAGCAGCCAAGGGACCCCGGGACTAGCGAGCTTCCGCACAGATACGCAGTATTTT. Its translation is CASSQGTPGLASFRTDTQYF.